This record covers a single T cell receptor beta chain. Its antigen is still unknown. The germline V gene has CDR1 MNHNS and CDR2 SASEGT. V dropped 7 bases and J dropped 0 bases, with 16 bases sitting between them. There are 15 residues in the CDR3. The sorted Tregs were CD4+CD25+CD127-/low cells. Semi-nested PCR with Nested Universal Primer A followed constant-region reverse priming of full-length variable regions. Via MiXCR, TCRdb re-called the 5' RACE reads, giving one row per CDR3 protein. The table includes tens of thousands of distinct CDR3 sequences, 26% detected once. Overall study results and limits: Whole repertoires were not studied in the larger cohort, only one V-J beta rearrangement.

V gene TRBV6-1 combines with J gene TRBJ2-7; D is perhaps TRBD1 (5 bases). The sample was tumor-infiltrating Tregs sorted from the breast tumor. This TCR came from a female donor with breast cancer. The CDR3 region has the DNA TGTGCCAGCACCCAAGGGGCGGATACCTCCTACGAGCAGTACTTC. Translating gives CASTQGADTSYEQYF.